The present T cell receptor beta chain was sequenced within a study of T cells after yellow fever vaccination. Study-level points and caveats: Any FACS-sorted repertoire could hold abundant clonotypes that contaminate it from the bulk population.

For TCR, cDNA came from 5'RACE template switching, which added a universal primer site and UMIs. TCRdb processed the 5' RACE reads anew with MiXCR; each CDR3 protein has one entry. The sample contains some 240,000 distinct CDR3 sequences, about 3% of which appear only once. The CDR3 is 14 amino acids. V shed 1 base and J shed 0 bases, with 6 bases lying between them. Germline assignment: CDR1 LNHDA and CDR2 SQIVND (reference sequence). This clonotype was counted between two and nine times. The target antigen is unknown. J is TRBJ1-1 and V is TRBV19; the D is unclear. This receptor was identified in a man aged 18-30 years who received the YFV17D yellow fever vaccine. Material: CD4+ T cells sorted from PBMCs, obtained 10 days after the yellow fever booster vaccination. The CDR3 nucleotides are TGTGCCAGTAGTATAGCCCCGCTGAACACTGAAGCTTTCTTT. Its protein product is CASSIAPLNTEAFF.